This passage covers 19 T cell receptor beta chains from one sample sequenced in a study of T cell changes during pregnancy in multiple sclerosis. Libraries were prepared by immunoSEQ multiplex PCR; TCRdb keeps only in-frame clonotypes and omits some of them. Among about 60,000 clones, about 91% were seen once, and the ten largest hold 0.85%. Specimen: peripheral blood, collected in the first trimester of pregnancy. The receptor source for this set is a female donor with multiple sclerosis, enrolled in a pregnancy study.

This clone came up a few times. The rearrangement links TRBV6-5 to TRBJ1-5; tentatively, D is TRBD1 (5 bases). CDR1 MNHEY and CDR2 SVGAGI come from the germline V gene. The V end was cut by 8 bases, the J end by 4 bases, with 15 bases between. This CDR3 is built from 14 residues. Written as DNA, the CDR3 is TGTGCCAGCCGGGGGGTCGGGGTTAATCAGCCCCAGCATTTT. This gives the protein CASRGVGVNQPQHF.

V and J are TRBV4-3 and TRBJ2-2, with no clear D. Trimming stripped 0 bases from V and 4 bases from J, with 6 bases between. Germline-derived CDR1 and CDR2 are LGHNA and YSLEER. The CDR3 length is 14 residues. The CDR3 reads CASSQEGSTGELFF. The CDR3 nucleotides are TGCGCCAGCAGCCAAGAGGGCAGCACCGGGGAGCTGTTTTTT.

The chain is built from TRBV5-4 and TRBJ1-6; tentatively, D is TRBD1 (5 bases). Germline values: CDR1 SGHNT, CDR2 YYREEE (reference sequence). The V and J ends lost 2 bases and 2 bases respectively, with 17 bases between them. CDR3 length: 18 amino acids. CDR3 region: CASSFGFQGQTYNSPLHF. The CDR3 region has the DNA TGTGCCAGCAGCTTTGGGTTCCAGGGCCAAACCTATAATTCACCCCTCCACTTT. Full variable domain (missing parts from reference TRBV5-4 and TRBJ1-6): ETGVTQSPTHLIKTRGQQVTLRCSSQSGHNTVSWYQQALGQGPQFIFQYYREEENGRGNFPPRFSGLQFPNYSSELNVNALELDDSALYLCASSFGFQGQTYNSPLHFGNGTRLTVT.

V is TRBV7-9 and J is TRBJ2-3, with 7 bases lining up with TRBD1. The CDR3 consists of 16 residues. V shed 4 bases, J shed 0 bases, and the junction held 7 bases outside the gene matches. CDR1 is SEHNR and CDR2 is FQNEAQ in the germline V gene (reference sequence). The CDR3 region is CASSSGTAGSTDTQYF. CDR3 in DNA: TGTGCCAGCAGCTCTGGGACAGCTGGAAGCACAGATACGCAGTATTTT.

CDR3 region: CASSRLGGTEAFF. The CDR3 DNA is TGTGCCAGCTCAAGACTGGGTGGCACTGAAGCTTTCTTT. The gene calls are TRBV18 and TRBJ1-1; unclear D gene. The CDR3 runs to 13 residues. Germline loops: CDR1 KGHSH, CDR2 LQKENI. Trimming removed 5 bases at V and 4 bases at J, with 11 bases between.

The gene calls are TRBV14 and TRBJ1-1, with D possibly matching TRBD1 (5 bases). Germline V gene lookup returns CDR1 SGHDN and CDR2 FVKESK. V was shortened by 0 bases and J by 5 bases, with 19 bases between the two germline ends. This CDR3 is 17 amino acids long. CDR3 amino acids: CASSQDRVWQGGTEAFF. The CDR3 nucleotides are TGTGCCAGCAGCCAAGACCGGGTATGGCAGGGAGGTACTGAAGCTTTCTTT.

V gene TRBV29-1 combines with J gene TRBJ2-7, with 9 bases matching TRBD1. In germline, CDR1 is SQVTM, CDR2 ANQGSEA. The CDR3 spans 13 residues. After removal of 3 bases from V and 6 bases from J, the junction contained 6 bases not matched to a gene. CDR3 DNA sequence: TGCAGCGTTGAGTACACAGGGGGCGGCGAGCAGTACTTC. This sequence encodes CSVEYTGGGEQYF.

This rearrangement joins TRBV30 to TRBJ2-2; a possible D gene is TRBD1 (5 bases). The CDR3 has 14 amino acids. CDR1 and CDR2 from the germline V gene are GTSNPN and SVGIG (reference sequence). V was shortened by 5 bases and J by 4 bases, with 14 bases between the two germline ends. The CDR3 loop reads CAWAGIRATGELFF. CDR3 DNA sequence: TGTGCCTGGGCAGGGATCAGGGCCACCGGGGAGCTGTTTTTT.

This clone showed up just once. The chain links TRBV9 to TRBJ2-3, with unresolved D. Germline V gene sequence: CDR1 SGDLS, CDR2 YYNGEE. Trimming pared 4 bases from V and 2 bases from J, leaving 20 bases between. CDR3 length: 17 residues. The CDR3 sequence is CASSSPTPGSYTDTQYF. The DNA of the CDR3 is TGTGCCAGCAGCTCCCCTACCCCCGGGTCTTACACAGATACGCAGTATTTT.

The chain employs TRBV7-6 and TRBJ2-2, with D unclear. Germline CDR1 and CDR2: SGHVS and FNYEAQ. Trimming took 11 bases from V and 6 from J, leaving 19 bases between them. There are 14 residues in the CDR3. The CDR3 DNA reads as TGTGCCGGTGGGTTGGGCACAGCAGCCGGGGAGCTGTTTTTT. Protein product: CAGGLGTAAGELFF.

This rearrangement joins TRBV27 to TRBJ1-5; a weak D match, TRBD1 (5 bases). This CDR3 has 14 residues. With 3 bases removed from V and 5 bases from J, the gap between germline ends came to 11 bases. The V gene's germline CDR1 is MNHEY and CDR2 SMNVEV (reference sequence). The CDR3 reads CASSFGRQYQPQHF. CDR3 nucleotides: TGTGCCAGCAGTTTCGGGAGACAGTATCAGCCCCAGCATTTT.

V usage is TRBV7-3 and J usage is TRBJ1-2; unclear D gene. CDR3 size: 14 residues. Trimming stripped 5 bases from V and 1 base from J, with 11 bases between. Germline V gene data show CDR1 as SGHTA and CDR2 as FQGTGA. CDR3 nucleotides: TGTGCCAGCAGCCCTACCGCGAGTAACTATGGCTACACCTTC. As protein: CASSPTASNYGYTF.

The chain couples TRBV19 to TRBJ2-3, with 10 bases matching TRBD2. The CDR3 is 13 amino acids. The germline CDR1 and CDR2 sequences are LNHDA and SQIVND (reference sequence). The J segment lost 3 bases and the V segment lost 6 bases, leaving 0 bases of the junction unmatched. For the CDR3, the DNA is TGTGCCAGTAGACTAGCGGGGACAGATACGCAGTATTTT. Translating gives CASRLAGTDTQYF.

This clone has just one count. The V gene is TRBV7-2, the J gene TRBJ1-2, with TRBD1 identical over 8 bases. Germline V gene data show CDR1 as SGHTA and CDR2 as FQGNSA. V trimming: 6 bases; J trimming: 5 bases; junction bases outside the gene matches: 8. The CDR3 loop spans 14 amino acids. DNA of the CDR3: TGTGCCAGCAGACCTACAGGGGGGAATTATGGCTACACCTTC. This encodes CASRPTGGNYGYTF.

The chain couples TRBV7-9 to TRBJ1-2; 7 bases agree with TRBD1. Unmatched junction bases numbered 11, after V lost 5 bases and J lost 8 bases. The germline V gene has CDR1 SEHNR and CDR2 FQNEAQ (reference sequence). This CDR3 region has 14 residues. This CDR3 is CASSLTGQVDGYTF. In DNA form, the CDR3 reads TGTGCCAGCAGCCTCACCGGACAGGTGGACGGCTACACCTTC.

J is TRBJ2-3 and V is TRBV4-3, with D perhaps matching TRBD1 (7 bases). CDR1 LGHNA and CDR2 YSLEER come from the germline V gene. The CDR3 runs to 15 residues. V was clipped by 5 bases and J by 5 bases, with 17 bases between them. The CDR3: CASSTQGGQGDTQYF. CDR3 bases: TGCGCCAGCAGCACCCAGGGGGGCCAGGGAGATACGCAGTATTTT.

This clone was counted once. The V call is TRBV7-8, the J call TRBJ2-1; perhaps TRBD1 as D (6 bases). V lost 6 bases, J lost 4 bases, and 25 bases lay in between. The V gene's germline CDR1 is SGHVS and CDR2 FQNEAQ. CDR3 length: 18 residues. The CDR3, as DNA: TGTGCCAGCAGTCCCCAAAGGTTTCGGGACAAGACGTACAATGAGCAGTTCTTC. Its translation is CASSPQRFRDKTYNEQFF.

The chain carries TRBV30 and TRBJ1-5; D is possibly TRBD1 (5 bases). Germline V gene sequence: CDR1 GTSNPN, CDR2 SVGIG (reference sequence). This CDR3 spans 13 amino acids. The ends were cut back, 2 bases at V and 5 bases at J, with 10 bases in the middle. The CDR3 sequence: CAWSRQTDQPQHF. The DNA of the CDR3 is TGTGCCTGGAGTCGACAGACAGATCAGCCCCAGCATTTT.

For the CDR3, the DNA is TGTGCCAGCTCACCACTGGGGGCGGAAGATACGCAGTATTTT. Translated, it gives CASSPLGAEDTQYF. The chain carries TRBV18 and TRBJ2-3; possible D gene TRBD1, 6 bases. The CDR3 is 14 residues long. The V and J ends lost 1 base and 5 bases respectively, with 10 bases between them. The germline V gene has CDR1 KGHSH and CDR2 LQKENI.